Presented here are 14 T cell receptor beta chains from one specimen sequenced in a study of beta chain features in type 1 diabetes (dated by TCRdb to 2017 to 2018). The library relied on the immunoSEQ multiplex PCR assay. The entire amount of isolated RNA was reverse transcribed using the High Capacity cDNA Reverse Transcription Kit, so the sequenced TCRB transcripts were expressed ones. TCRdb holds this immuneACCESS table with in-frame rearrangements only. Some clones are missing; in checked studies, unresolved V genes explain under half, and the rest has no known cause. The sample includes about 300,000 clones, with 8% observed a single time. The ten top clones hold approximately 1% of the sample. Sequenced sample: central memory CD4+ T cells from blood. The receptors derive from a woman aged 18-30 years in good health.

The CDR3 here is CATSRDRAAQYF. DNA of the CDR3: TGTGCCACCAGCAGAGATAGGGCGGCCCAGTACTTC. The rearrangement joins TRBV15 to TRBJ2-5; D ambiguous. Germline CDR1 reads LNHNV; CDR2 reads YYDKDF (reference sequence). This CDR3 comprises 12 residues. The V end was cut by 0 bases, the J end by 9 bases, with 8 bases between.

This clone has just a few counts. The J gene is TRBJ2-3, the V gene TRBV6-5; D call uncertain. Germline CDR1 MNHEY, CDR2 SVGAGI. The CDR3 has 15 amino acids. V lost 2 bases and J 1 base, leaving 10 bases between the germline ends. The CDR3 bases are TGTGCCAGCAGTTACGGACCGGGCCGCACAGATACGCAGTATTTT. Residues: CASSYGPGRTDTQYF.

Remarks on this clone: One junction end does not reproduce the germline sequence, and a read error may be involved. The V call is TRBV7-9, the J call TRBJ2-3; no definite D call. CDR1 SEHNR and CDR2 FQNEAQ come from the germline V gene (reference sequence). The CDR3 contains 14 residues. The CDR3 sequence: CASSQEGSTDTQYF. The CDR3 DNA reads TGCGCCAGCAGCCAAGAAGGTAGCACAGATACGCAGTATTTT.

V and J are TRBV28 and TRBJ2-7, with 9 bases aligning to TRBD1. Trimming took 6 bases from V and 4 from J; bases not matched to a gene: 10. Looked up from germline, CDR1 is MDHEN and CDR2 is SYDVKM. This CDR3 contains 15 residues. The CDR3 sequence: CASSGRNRGRYEQYV. The CDR3 region has the DNA TGTGCCAGCAGCGGTCGCAACAGGGGGCGATACGAGCAGTACGTC.

As DNA, the CDR3 is TGTGCCAGCAGCGAACTGGACGCAGAGACTGAAGCTTTCTTT. Its protein is CASSELDAETEAFF. V is TRBV5-6 and J is TRBJ1-1; D gene uncertain. Germline V CDR1 and CDR2: SGHDT, YYEEEE. Trimming shortened V by 4 bases and J by 5 bases, and 15 bases separated the two germline ends. There are 14 residues in the CDR3.

The chain links TRBV4-2 to TRBJ2-1; possible D gene TRBD2, 5 bases. Trimming removed 0 bases from V and 16 bases from J, with 13 bases in between. Germline lookup yields CDR1 LGHNA and CDR2 YNFKEQ. This CDR3 has 12 amino acids. DNA of the CDR3: TGTGCCAGCAGCCAAGATAGCCAGCGGAGATTCTTC. This gives the protein CASSQDSQRRFF.

In this sample, this clone turned up a few times. V and J are TRBV4-3 and TRBJ2-3, with TRBD1 matching over 9 bases. The CDR3 length is 16 residues. The V gene end was trimmed by 5 bases and the J gene end by 2 bases; junction bases not matched to a gene: 8. Germline V lookup: CDR1 LGHNA, CDR2 YSLEER. The CDR3 region is CASSAQDRGFTDTQYF. The CDR3 DNA reads as TGCGCCAGCAGCGCTCAGGACAGGGGTTTCACAGATACGCAGTATTTT.

V gene TRBV7-9 combines with J gene TRBJ2-1; the D is unclear. Germline CDR1 is SEHNR and CDR2 is FQNEAQ (reference sequence). The CDR3 loop spans 14 amino acids. V dropped 3 bases and J dropped 2 bases, with 8 bases sitting between them. The CDR3 protein is CASSFSATYNEQFF. For the CDR3, the DNA is TGTGCCAGCAGCTTTTCAGCCACCTACAATGAGCAGTTCTTC.

This clone has just a few counts. The chain links TRBV30 to TRBJ2-3, with D hard to call. Germline CDR1 GTSNPN, CDR2 SVGIG (reference sequence). V shed 3 bases and J shed 5 bases, with 6 bases lying between them. The CDR3 covers 11 residues. The CDR3 spells CAWRTVDTQYF. The DNA for the CDR3 is TGTGCCTGGAGAACTGTAGATACGCAGTATTTT.

This clone has a count of ten or more. The chain combines TRBV23-1 with TRBJ1-5; 8 nucleotides match TRBD1. TRBV23-1 is treated as an ORF (open reading frame) with a function not yet certain. This CDR3 has 16 residues. V shed 0 bases, J shed 6 bases, and the junction held 7 bases outside the gene matches. CDR3 region: CASSQSRGRGLQPQHF. The DNA for the CDR3 is TGCGCCAGCAGTCAATCGAGGGGCAGGGGGCTTCAGCCCCAGCATTTT.

This clone was detected a few times. V is TRBV28 and J is TRBJ2-2, with 7 bases lining up with TRBD2. With V trimmed by 7 bases and J by 6 bases, 8 bases remained unmatched. CDR1 is MDHEN and CDR2 is SYDVKM in the germline V gene. This CDR3 spans 14 amino acids. The CDR3 region has the DNA TGTGCCAGCAACCGGGGAGGGAAGGCCGGGGAGCTGTTTTTT. Amino acid sequence: CASNRGGKAGELFF.

The gene calls are TRBV28 and TRBJ1-2; D possibly corresponds to TRBD1 (5 bases). Looked up from germline, CDR1 is MDHEN and CDR2 is SYDVKM. The CDR3 contains 11 residues. Deletions cut 8 bases from V and 4 bases from J, with 8 bases between. The CDR3, as DNA: TGTGCCAGCGGCGGGGGCTATGGCTACACCTTC. The encoded protein is CASGGGYGYTF.

J is TRBJ1-5 and V is TRBV21-1; the table's D call, TRBD1, has no DNA check behind it. TRBV21-1 is classified as a pseudogene. CDR3 length: 14 amino acids. CDR3 protein: CAPKAGQGDQPQHF. CDR3 bases: TGTGCCCCTAAGGCAGGGCAGGGGGATCAGCCCCAGCATTTT.

This clone was seen a handful of times. A junction end diverges from the germline sequence, so it may reflect a read error. The chain employs TRBV14 and TRBJ1-1; D unresolved. There are 13 residues in the CDR3. CDR1 and CDR2 (germline): SGHDN, FVKESK. CDR3 protein: CASSQDRRLPSSF. CDR3 nucleotide sequence: TGTGCCAGCAGCCAAGATAGGCGGTTGCCTTCCAGCTTT.